The entry below gives a single T cell receptor beta chain sequence along with its context. CDR3 length: 16 residues. V shed 0 bases and J shed 3 bases, with 13 bases lying between them. Germline CDR1 reads SEHNR; CDR2 reads FQNEAQ (reference sequence). These data belong to a study of blood T cell repertoires in COVID-19. It was during active infection that Seattle patients were enrolled and then longitudinally followed. The data were produced by immunoSEQ multiplex PCR, yet TCRdb's version contains in-frame clones alone and is incomplete. The table shows about 76,000 clones, with about 88% occurring only once.

Sequenced: peripheral blood. This TCR came from a man in his fifties or sixties with COVID-19, enrolled during active disease. The J gene is TRBJ2-3, the V gene TRBV7-9, with D maybe TRBD1 (5 bases). For the CDR3, the DNA is TGTGCCAGCAGCTTAGCGCGAGACAGATATACAGATACGCAGTATTTT. Translating it yields CASSLARDRYTDTQYF.